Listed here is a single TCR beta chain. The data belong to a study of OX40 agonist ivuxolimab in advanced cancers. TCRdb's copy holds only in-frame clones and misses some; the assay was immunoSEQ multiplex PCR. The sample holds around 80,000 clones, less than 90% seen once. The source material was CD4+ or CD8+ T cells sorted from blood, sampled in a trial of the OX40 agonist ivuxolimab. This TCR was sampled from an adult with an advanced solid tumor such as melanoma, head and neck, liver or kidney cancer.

CDR3 coding DNA: TGTGCCAGCAGCTTAGGGACGGCCTGGGGCACTGAAGCTTTCTTT. This translates into CASSLGTAWGTEAFF. The chain carries TRBV11-1 and TRBJ1-1; no firm D call. The germline CDR1 and CDR2 sequences are SGHAT and FQDESV (reference sequence). Trimming removed 1 base at V and 4 bases at J, with 13 bases between. This CDR3 is built from 15 residues.